These 25 T cell receptor beta chains were sequenced from one sample in a study of post-analysis software for immune sequencing data (dated by TCRdb to between 2015 and 2017). Summary of the overall study and its limitations: Roughly 5 TRBV segments, including TRBV5-6, TRBV5-1 and TRBV20-1, were significantly more frequent in patients than controls.

The library was built by means of PCR. TCRdb names Illumina HiSeq 2500 as the instrument used. To reduce PCR and sequencing biases, unique molecular identifiers were incorporated into the TCR beta cDNA libraries. TCRdb took the public reads, trimmed them with fastp at Q25, ran MiXCR for clone calling and kept in-frame beta chains. Rows are unified per CDR3 protein, each entry keeping the most common DNA and genes. This sample comprises about 190,000 distinct CDR3 sequences, around 30% of them detected only once. 3.4% of the sample comes from the top ten. Their antigen targets remain unknown. The sequenced sample consisted of blood. These receptor sequences come from a girl aged 2-17 years with multiple sclerosis.

This clonotype was observed at least ten times. The chain links TRBV7-3 to TRBJ2-7; the D gene is possibly TRBD1 (5 bases). V was pared by 4 bases and J by 0 bases, with 13 bases between. Germline assignment: CDR1 SGHTA and CDR2 FQGTGA. CDR3 length: 15 residues. The chain's CDR3 is CASSSSTVSSYEQYF. The CDR3 nucleotides read TGTGCCAGCAGCTCATCGACAGTCAGCTCCTACGAGCAGTACTTC.

The chain has TRBV4-2 and TRBJ2-2; D is undetermined. This CDR3 comprises 15 residues. V was clipped by 7 bases and J by 7 bases, with 19 bases between them. CDR1 is LGHNA, CDR2 YNFKEQ, per germline. CDR3 in DNA: TGTGCCAGCATATCGTCTCGTGACGGCAACGGGGAGCTGTTTTTT. Its translation is CASISSRDGNGELFF.

A note on this clonotype: A read error is possible here, since a much larger clone lies one base away. The chain has TRBV28 and TRBJ2-5, with D maybe TRBD2 (6 bases). V lost 10 bases and J lost 11, with 23 bases in between. Germline CDR1 and CDR2: MDHEN and SYDVKM. This CDR3 region has 13 residues. DNA of the CDR3: TGTGCCATCCTCCGGTCGGACTACAATGAGCAGTACTTC. As protein: CAILRSDYNEQYF. The full variable domain, rest sourced from reference TRBV28 and TRBJ2-5, is DVKVTQSSRYLVKRTGEKVFLECVQDMDHENMFWYRQDPGLGLRLIYFSYDVKMKEKGDIPEGYSVSREKKERFSLILESASTNQTSMYLCAILRSDYNEQYFGPGTRLLVL.

This clonotype has ten or more counts. V is TRBV5-1 and J is TRBJ2-5; possibly TRBD1 or TRBD2 for D (7 bases each). Trimming left V 4 bases short and J 3 bases short, with 13 bases between. This CDR3 comprises 14 residues. Germline V gene lookup returns CDR1 SGHRS and CDR2 YFSETQ. This CDR3 is CASSRDSGEETQYF. CDR3 coding DNA: TGCGCCAGCAGCCGGGACAGCGGGGAAGAGACCCAGTACTTC.

This rearrangement joins TRBV6-1 to TRBJ2-1; possible D gene TRBD2, 6 bases. The CDR3 has 14 amino acids. From germline, CDR1 is MNHNS and CDR2 SASEGT. V shed 4 bases and J shed 1 base, with 8 bases lying between them. The CDR3 DNA reads TGTGCCAGCAGTGGCGGGATATCCTACAATGAGCAGTTCTTC. It codes for CASSGGISYNEQFF.

This chain links TRBV5-6 with TRBJ1-2; D is perhaps TRBD1 (6 bases). The germline V gene has CDR1 SGHDT and CDR2 YYEEEE. Trimming shortened V by 0 bases and J by 8 bases, and 11 bases separated the two germline ends. CDR3 length: 13 residues. The DNA of the CDR3 is TGTGCCAGCAGCTTGGGACAGGCCAAGGGCTACACCTTC. It is translated as CASSLGQAKGYTF.

The V and J genes are TRBV12-3 or TRBV12-4 and TRBJ2-3; D unresolved. Trimming cost V 6 bases and J 4 bases, with 14 bases left between them. CDR3 length: 14 residues. CDR3 DNA: TGTGCCAGCAGGGTTACTATCCGCGCAGATACGCAGTATTTT. Its translation: CASRVTIRADTQYF.

Comment on this clonotype: This sequence may be a read error, since a much larger clone differs from it by one base. This chain's CDR3 is CASSKNSYNEQFF. DNA for the CDR3: TGCGCCAGCAGCAAGAACTCCTACAATGAGCAGTTCTTC. The chain links TRBV5-1 to TRBJ2-1; no clear D gene. The CDR3 is 13 residues long. Deletions cut 4 bases from V and 0 bases from J, with 5 bases between. Germline lookup yields CDR1 SGHRS and CDR2 YFSETQ.

Note on this clonotype: It may be a read error: a sequence one base away is much more abundant. This rearrangement joins TRBV7-9 to TRBJ2-4; perhaps D is TRBD1 or TRBD2 (7 bases each). In germline, CDR1 is SEHNR, CDR2 FQNEAQ (reference sequence). CDR3 length equals 14 residues. This CDR3 reads CTSSYQGGKNIQYF. Written as DNA, the CDR3 is TGTACCAGCAGCTATCAGGGGGGGAAAAACATTCAGTACTTC.

A word on this clonotype: It is likely a read error, because the conserved phenylalanine at the end of the CDR3 is missing. The V and J genes are TRBV12-3 or TRBV12-4 and TRBJ2-5, with 8 bases aligning to TRBD1. The J call is doubtful: the DNA matches TRBJ2-7 better. The CDR3 extends over 15 amino acids. The CDR3 bases are TGTGCCAGCAGTTCCACAGGGGGTATCTCCTACGAGCAGTACTGC. Encoded protein: CASSSTGGISYEQYC.

The chain joins TRBV20-1 to TRBJ1-6; the match to TRBD1 covers 9 bases. V gave up 5 bases and J gave up 7 bases; unmatched junction bases: 6. The CDR3 length is 14 residues. Germline CDR1 reads DFQATT; CDR2 reads SNEGSKA (reference sequence). CDR3 sequence: CSAHRGQGNSPLHF. CDR3 coding DNA: TGCAGTGCTCACCGGGGACAGGGCAATTCACCCCTCCACTTT.

This clonotype was detected ten times or more. V usage is TRBV15 and J usage is TRBJ2-6; 13 positions match TRBD2. Germline CDR1 is LNHNV and CDR2 is YYDKDF (reference sequence). The CDR3 spans 18 residues. J was trimmed by 0 bases and V by 3 bases; bases with no gene match: 2. This chain's CDR3 is CATSRGLAGISGANVLTF. The CDR3 region has the DNA TGTGCCACCAGCAGGGGACTAGCGGGAATCTCTGGGGCCAACGTCCTGACTTTC.

The chain joins TRBV11-2 to TRBJ1-2, with a possible D match to TRBD1 (5 bases). CDR1 and CDR2 from the germline V gene are SGHAT and FQNNGV. CDR3 length: 16 amino acids. The V end lost 5 bases, the J end lost 2 bases, and 18 bases lay between the germline ends. The CDR3 here is CASSPGAGVENYGYTF. The CDR3 coding sequence is TGTGCCAGCAGCCCCGGGGCGGGGGTCGAGAACTATGGCTACACCTTC.

The V gene is TRBV28, the J gene TRBJ2-7, with 12 nucleotides matching TRBD2. The CDR3 consists of 14 residues. Looked up from germline, CDR1 is MDHEN and CDR2 is SYDVKM. Trimming removed 6 bases from V and 4 bases from J; junction bases left unmatched: 4. CDR3 nucleotide sequence: TGTGCCAGCAGGACTAGCGGGAGACTGTACGAGCAGTACTTC. This gives the protein CASRTSGRLYEQYF.

Notes on this clonotype: Compared with germline, one end of the junction differs, possibly owing to a read error. The chain links TRBV29-1 to TRBJ1-1; no clear D gene. Germline lookup yields CDR1 SQVTM and CDR2 ANQGSEA. The CDR3 length is 15 residues. In DNA form, the CDR3 reads TGCAGCGTTGCCCCAGGCCAGCGAATGAACACTGGAGCTTTCTTT. It yields the protein CSVAPGQRMNTGAFF.

This clonotype has at least ten counts. CDR3 nucleotides: TGTGCCACCAGCAGAGATGTAGGACAGAACTACGAGCAGTACTTC. This translates into CATSRDVGQNYEQYF. The chain joins TRBV15 to TRBJ2-7, with a possible D match to TRBD1 (6 bases). The V end lost 0 bases, the J end lost 3 bases, and 12 bases lay between the germline ends. This CDR3 region has 15 residues. Germline V gene sequence: CDR1 LNHNV, CDR2 YYDKDF (reference sequence).

In its sample, this clonotype was seen many times. V usage is TRBV7-2 and J usage is TRBJ1-5; D is unclear. This CDR3 spans 16 amino acids. Germline CDR1 and CDR2: SGHTA and FQGNSA. Trimming took 1 base from V and 0 from J, leaving 10 bases between them. The CDR3 spells CASSLVGGLSNQPQHF. The CDR3 coding sequence is TGTGCCAGCAGCTTAGTAGGAGGGCTTAGCAATCAGCCCCAGCATTTT.

This clonotype was detected ten times or more. The chain recombines TRBV6-6 with TRBJ1-6; D unclear. V was trimmed by 4 bases and J by 8 bases, leaving 6 bases between them. CDR1 and CDR2 (germline): MNHNY, SVGAGI (reference sequence). This CDR3 contains 12 residues. The CDR3 DNA reads as TGTGCCAGCAGTTCCACAGATTCACCCCTCCACTTT. Translated: CASSSTDSPLHF.

This clonotype was detected ten times or more. The gene calls are TRBV28 and TRBJ2-5; D is unresolved. The germline V and J ends were trimmed by 3 bases and 3 bases, with 11 bases remaining between them. Germline-derived CDR1 and CDR2 are MDHEN and SYDVKM. This CDR3 contains 14 residues. The CDR3 loop reads CASSLWSEKETQYF. CDR3 coding DNA: TGTGCCAGCAGTTTGTGGTCAGAAAAAGAGACCCAGTACTTC.

This clonotype was picked up many times. The chain uses TRBV5-1 and TRBJ2-3; D is ambiguous. V lost 0 bases, J lost 4 bases, and 6 bases lay in between. Looked up from germline, CDR1 is SGHRS and CDR2 is YFSETQ. This CDR3 region has 13 residues. This CDR3 is CASSLAVSDTQYF. The DNA of the CDR3 is TGCGCCAGCAGCTTGGCAGTGTCAGATACGCAGTATTTT.

Note on this clonotype: Since a much larger clone is just one base distant, this may be a read error. The V call is TRBV5-5, the J call TRBJ2-1; 12 bases map to TRBD2. V lost 0 bases to trimming and J lost 9 bases; unmatched junction nucleotides: 7. Germline-derived CDR1 and CDR2 are SGHKS and YYEKEE (reference sequence). CDR3 size: 16 residues. The CDR3 region has the DNA TGTGCCAGCAGCTTGGGGGGCCTAGCGGGAGGGGTTGAGCAGTTCTTC. Translation: CASSLGGLAGGVEQFF.

Concerning this clonotype itself: A much more abundant neighbour one base away suggests this may be a read error. The rearrangement uses TRBV29-1 and TRBJ2-3; 11 nucleotides line up with TRBD2. Germline trimming cut 6 bases from V and 1 base from J; bases unmatched to any gene: 6. The CDR3 spans 15 residues. Germline lookup yields CDR1 SQVTM and CDR2 ANQGSEA. As DNA, the CDR3 is TGCAGCGTGGCTACTAGCGGGGGACGCACAGATACGCAGTATTTT. Translating it yields CSVATSGGRTDTQYF.

This clonotype was recorded at least ten times. The CDR3 DNA reads TGTGCCAGCAGGACCGGGACTAGTATTTACAATGAGCAGTTCTTC. It translates to CASRTGTSIYNEQFF. This chain connects TRBV6-5 to TRBJ2-1; 8 positions match TRBD2. V was pared by 6 bases and J by 4 bases, with 8 bases of the junction left unmatched. The V gene's germline CDR1 is MNHEY and CDR2 SVGAGI. There are 15 residues in the CDR3.

The chain is built from TRBV14 and TRBJ1-1; no clear D. CDR1 and CDR2 (germline): SGHDN, FVKESK. V lost 3 bases, J lost 1 base, and 12 bases lay in between. The CDR3 totals 15 residues. The CDR3 is CASSQVDRKNTEAFF. The CDR3 nucleotides are TGTGCCAGCAGCCAGGTGGACCGAAAGAACACTGAAGCTTTCTTT.

This clonotype was detected a few times. The genes are TRBV18 and TRBJ2-3, with 8 bases matching TRBD2. This CDR3 region has 16 residues. Trimming at V came to 5 bases and at J to 6 bases, leaving 13 bases not matched to a gene. Germline values: CDR1 KGHSH, CDR2 LQKENI. The CDR3: CASSTRSGRGLDTQYF. The CDR3 coding sequence is TGTGCCAGCTCAACGAGGAGCGGGAGAGGATTGGATACGCAGTATTTT. Full variable domain (outside the CDR3, taken from reference TRBV18 and TRBJ2-3): NAGVMQNPRHLVRRRGQEARLRCSPMKGHSHVYWYRQLPEEGLKFMVYLQKENIIDESGMPKERFSAEFPKEGPSILRIQQVVRGDSAAYFCASSTRSGRGLDTQYFGPGTRLTVL.